Each of the 27 T cell receptor beta chains below was sequenced from the same sample in a study of type 1 regulatory T cells. One entry per CDR3 protein results from TCRdb running MiXCR on the reads. The sample records 75,000 to 100,000 distinct CDR3 sequences, 30% to 35% being singletons. Specimen: CD4+ T cells, either the whole sample or a sorted fraction (not recorded which). These receptors were obtained from a human donor in good health.

With respect to this clonotype: The junction departs from the called germline gene at one end, perhaps through a read error. This sequence joins TRBV2 and TRBJ1-3, with a tentative D call TRBD1 (6 bases). The germline CDR1 and CDR2 sequences are SNHLY and FYNNEI. This CDR3 is 15 amino acids long. CDR3 in amino acids: CASTTTGNSGDTIYF. The CDR3 DNA sequence: TGTGCCAGCACCACAACAGGGAACTCTGGAGACACCATATATTTT.

The rearrangement uses TRBV5-1 and TRBJ2-1; 7 positions match TRBD1. The V gene end was trimmed by 0 bases and the J gene end by 2 bases; junction bases not matched to a gene: 5. CDR3 length: 16 residues. Germline loops: CDR1 SGHRS, CDR2 YFSETQ. The CDR3 DNA follows: TGCGCCAGCAGCTTGGAGGGGACAGCCACCTACAATGAGCAGTTCTTC. Its protein product is CASSLEGTATYNEQFF.

This clonotype was seen more than once but under ten times. This chain's CDR3 is CSARGGANVLTF. The CDR3 nucleotides are TGCAGTGCTAGAGGTGGGGCCAACGTCCTGACTTTC. The chain carries TRBV20-1 and TRBJ2-6; no clear D. CDR3 length: 12 amino acids. V was shortened by 1 base and J by 3 bases, with 1 base between the two germline ends. Looked up from germline, CDR1 is DFQATT and CDR2 is SNEGSKA (reference sequence).

This clonotype has only one observation. V is TRBV7-9 and J is TRBJ2-1, with 9 positions matching TRBD2. CDR1 and CDR2 from the germline V gene are SEHNR and FQNEAQ (reference sequence). CDR3 length: 14 residues. J lost 9 bases, V lost 1 base, and 4 bases had no gene match. The CDR3 bases are TGTGCCAGCAGCTTAGAGTCTAGCGGGACTGAGCAGTTCTTC. Protein product: CASSLESSGTEQFF.

This clonotype came up a few times. The chain joins TRBV11-2 to TRBJ2-1, with 10 bases aligning to TRBD2. In germline, CDR1 is SGHAT, CDR2 FQNNGV. The CDR3 length is 16 residues. With 4 bases clipped from V and 8 bases from J, the junction kept 11 bases outside the gene matches. The CDR3 sequence: CASSSFLAGVGYEQFF. The CDR3 DNA follows: TGTGCCAGCAGCTCCTTTCTAGCGGGAGTTGGGTATGAGCAGTTCTTC.

This clonotype was counted once. The CDR3 bases are TGTGCCAGCAGTTTAATATGGACATCCCACGAGCAGTACTTC. Protein product: CASSLIWTSHEQYF. The rearrangement uses TRBV28 and TRBJ2-7; D is perhaps TRBD1 (5 bases). Trimming removed 2 bases at V and 5 bases at J, with 13 bases between. This CDR3 has 14 amino acids. CDR1 is MDHEN, CDR2 SYDVKM, per germline.

V and J are TRBV9 and TRBJ1-5, with TRBD1 matching 7 bases. Germline V gene lookup returns CDR1 SGDLS and CDR2 YYNGEE. The CDR3 consists of 15 residues. V was clipped by 4 bases and J by 4 bases; unmatched bases: 8. CDR3 sequence: CASSSPGQPNQPQHF. The CDR3 coding sequence is TGTGCCAGCAGCTCCCCGGGACAGCCTAATCAGCCCCAGCATTTT.

V is TRBV20-1 and J is TRBJ2-3, with 8 bases lining up with TRBD1. From germline, CDR1 is DFQATT and CDR2 SNEGSKA (reference sequence). Trimming took 4 bases from V and 2 from J; bases not matched to a gene: 11. The CDR3 runs to 16 residues. The CDR3 is CSAKAGRQGATDTQYF. Here the CDR3 DNA reads TGCAGTGCTAAGGCGGGGCGGCAGGGGGCCACAGATACGCAGTATTTT.

CDR3 DNA: TGTGCCAGCAGCTCGGGCGGGGGAGCGGGCCACCAAGAGACCCAGTACTTC. It encodes CASSSGGGAGHQETQYF. The chain employs TRBV7-9 and TRBJ2-5; TRBD2 aligns across 7 bases. Germline CDR1 is SEHNR and CDR2 is FQNEAQ (reference sequence). The CDR3 spans 17 residues. V was pared by 4 bases and J by 0 bases, with 11 bases of the junction left unmatched. The full variable domain, with the rest looked up from reference TRBV7-9 and TRBJ2-5, is DTGVSQNPRHKITKRGQNVTFRCDPISEHNRLYWYRQTLGQGPEFLTYFQNEAQLEKSRLLSDRFSAERPKGSFSTLEIQRTEQGDSAMYLCASSSGGGAGHQETQYFGPGTRLLVL.

The chain links TRBV5-4 to TRBJ2-7; unclear D gene. The CDR3 runs 12 residues. Germline V gene data show CDR1 as SGHNT and CDR2 as YYREEE (reference sequence). V lost 4 bases, J lost 6 bases, and 11 bases lay in between. CDR3 region: CASSPGYAEQYF. CDR3 sequence (DNA): TGTGCCAGCAGCCCCGGCTACGCCGAGCAGTACTTC.

This clonotype showed up just a few times. V and J are TRBV7-2 and TRBJ2-5; possible D gene TRBD1, 6 bases. V dropped 0 bases and J dropped 5 bases, with 16 bases sitting between them. Germline V gives CDR1 SGHTA, CDR2 FQGNSA. The CDR3 spans 16 residues. This CDR3 reads CASSLAAGVLGETQYF. CDR3 DNA: TGTGCCAGCAGCTTAGCCGCAGGGGTTTTGGGGGAGACCCAGTACTTC.

This clonotype was picked up a small number of times. The chain links TRBV10-3 to TRBJ2-1; no definite D call. Germline CDR1 is ENHRY and CDR2 is SYGVKD. CDR3 length equals 12 residues. Trimming stripped 3 bases from V and 8 bases from J, with 8 bases between. The CDR3 is CAISDGFDEQFF. The CDR3 bases are TGTGCCATCAGTGATGGGTTTGATGAGCAGTTCTTC.

This clonotype showed up just a few times. J is TRBJ2-7 and V is TRBV20-1; 8 nucleotides align to TRBD2. The CDR3 totals 13 residues. Germline-derived CDR1 and CDR2 are DFQATT and SNEGSKA (reference sequence). V gave up 3 bases and J gave up 6 bases; unmatched junction bases: 7. The CDR3 DNA is TGCAGTGCTAGGATCAGCGGGAGCGGCGAGCAGTACTTC. Encoded protein: CSARISGSGEQYF.

This clonotype was seen a handful of times. V and J are TRBV4-1 and TRBJ2-7, with D uncertain. The CDR3 has 16 residues. Germline V gives CDR1 MGHRA, CDR2 YSYEKL. The germline V and J ends were trimmed by 0 bases and 1 base, with 13 bases remaining between them. The CDR3 nucleotides read TGCGCCAGCAGCCAAGATTCAGCGCTTCGTTCCTACGAGCAGTACTTC. Translated, it gives CASSQDSALRSYEQYF.

This chain connects TRBV7-3 to TRBJ2-1, with D perhaps TRBD2 (6 bases). Germline V gene lookup returns CDR1 SGHTA and CDR2 FQGTGA. V was pared by 5 bases and J by 8 bases, with 13 bases between. The CDR3 extends over 13 amino acids. Here the CDR3 DNA reads TGTGCCAGCAGCCCTAGCTCGGGGGATGAGCAGTTCTTC. The encoded protein is CASSPSSGDEQFF.

This chain uses TRBV6-2 or TRBV6-3 with TRBJ1-4, with D hard to call. V lost 5 bases and J lost 8, with 9 bases in between. This CDR3 is 12 amino acids long. Germline CDR1 and CDR2: MNHEY and SVGEGT. The DNA of the CDR3 is TGTGCCAGCAGTGACGACCGGGAAAAACTGTTTTTT. It codes for CASSDDREKLFF.

This clonotype was seen a few times. The chain couples TRBV3-1 to TRBJ2-2; 7 bases agree with TRBD2. Losses at the gene ends were 4 bases for V and 0 bases for J; bases not matched to a gene: 2. Germline CDR1 LGHDT, CDR2 YNNKEL (reference sequence). The CDR3 is 15 residues long. CDR3 DNA: TGTGCCAGCAGCCTACTAGCGTCGAACACCGGGGAGCTGTTTTTT. It specifies CASSLLASNTGELFF.

This chain uses TRBV19 with TRBJ2-7, with 8 nucleotides matching TRBD1. The V gene's germline CDR1 is LNHDA and CDR2 SQIVND (reference sequence). Losses at the gene ends were 3 bases for V and 6 bases for J; bases not matched to a gene: 10. The CDR3 has 15 amino acids. The CDR3 DNA sequence: TGTGCCAGTAGTATGGGGTCGACAGGGGAAGTCGAGCAGTACTTC. Translated, it gives CASSMGSTGEVEQYF.

In its sample, this clonotype ranks as medium-sized (0.01 to 0.1%). The chain couples TRBV10-3 to TRBJ2-7; 10 bases fit TRBD2. The CDR3 spans 15 residues. The germline V gene has CDR1 ENHRY and CDR2 SYGVKD. After removal of 0 bases from V and 6 bases from J, the junction contained 5 bases not matched to a gene. This CDR3 reads CAISESRLAGAEQYF. The CDR3 DNA is TGTGCCATCAGTGAGTCACGGCTAGCGGGAGCCGAGCAGTACTTC.

In this sample, this clonotype turned up a few times. V gene TRBV4-1 combines with J gene TRBJ2-5; D gene ambiguous. This CDR3 is built from 13 residues. V was trimmed by 0 bases and J by 3 bases, leaving 5 bases between them. Germline V gives CDR1 MGHRA, CDR2 YSYEKL. CDR3 amino acids: CASSQDDEETQYF. The CDR3 nucleotides read TGCGCCAGCAGCCAAGATGATGAAGAGACCCAGTACTTC.

CDR3 bases: TGCAGCGGGGACAGGGTAACAGATACGCAGTATTTT. Its translation: CSGDRVTDTQYF. V gene TRBV29-1 combines with J gene TRBJ2-3, with 9 bases that match TRBD1. Germline CDR1 is SQVTM and CDR2 is ANQGSEA. The CDR3 totals 12 residues. V shed 7 bases, J shed 3 bases, and the junction held 2 bases outside the gene matches.

V is TRBV3-1 and J is TRBJ1-2; possible D gene TRBD1, 5 bases. The CDR3 contains 13 residues. V was trimmed by 8 bases and J by 4 bases, leaving 14 bases between them. CDR1 and CDR2 from the germline V gene are LGHDT and YNNKEL (reference sequence). The CDR3 coding sequence is TGTGCCAGCTTGGGACGTCCGGGCTATGGCTACACCTTC. Translating gives CASLGRPGYGYTF.

The rearrangement uses TRBV27 and TRBJ2-6; 11 bases line up with TRBD1. The germline V gene encodes CDR1 MNHEY and CDR2 SMNVEV (reference sequence). CDR3 length equals 16 residues. Trimming at V came to 4 bases and at J to 11 bases, leaving 10 bases not matched to a gene. CDR3 nucleotides: TGTGCCAGCAGTTACCGCGGCCTGGGACAGGGGGACGTCCTGACTTTC. This translates into CASSYRGLGQGDVLTF.

The rearrangement joins TRBV5-1 to TRBJ2-1; TRBD1 is a possible D gene (6 bases). The V end lost 7 bases, the J end lost 4 bases, and 12 bases lay between the germline ends. Germline assignment: CDR1 SGHRS and CDR2 YFSETQ. The CDR3 spans 13 residues. DNA of the CDR3: TGCGCCAGCGGCAGGGGTCGGTACAATGAGCAGTTCTTC. Translation: CASGRGRYNEQFF.

The rearrangement links TRBV29-1 to TRBJ2-3, with TRBD1 matching 7 bases. The V gene's germline CDR1 is SQVTM and CDR2 ANQGSEA. This CDR3 spans 15 amino acids. The V segment lost 5 bases and the J segment 0 bases; nucleotides outside the gene matches: 8. CDR3: CSVRRGRSSTDTQYF. As DNA, the CDR3 is TGCAGCGTTCGAAGGGGGCGGTCTAGCACAGATACGCAGTATTTT.

This clonotype was recorded a few times. The chain combines TRBV20-1 with TRBJ1-2; maybe TRBD1 (6 bases). The V gene lost 4 bases and the J gene lost 0 bases, with 12 bases spanning the gap. The CDR3 runs 14 residues. Germline CDR1 and CDR2: DFQATT and SNEGSKA (reference sequence). The CDR3 sequence: CSATQGPPNYGYTF. The CDR3 DNA is TGCAGTGCTACCCAGGGGCCCCCTAACTATGGCTACACCTTC.

This clonotype was counted a few times. The V and J genes are TRBV4-3 and TRBJ1-1; no reliable D call. V was cut by 1 base and J by 4 bases, with 10 bases left in between. There are 14 residues in the CDR3. Per the germline V gene, CDR1 is LGHNA and CDR2 is YSLEER. The CDR3 DNA sequence: TGCGCCAGCAGCCAAGTAGGGATGGGCACTGAAGCTTTCTTT. This sequence encodes CASSQVGMGTEAFF.